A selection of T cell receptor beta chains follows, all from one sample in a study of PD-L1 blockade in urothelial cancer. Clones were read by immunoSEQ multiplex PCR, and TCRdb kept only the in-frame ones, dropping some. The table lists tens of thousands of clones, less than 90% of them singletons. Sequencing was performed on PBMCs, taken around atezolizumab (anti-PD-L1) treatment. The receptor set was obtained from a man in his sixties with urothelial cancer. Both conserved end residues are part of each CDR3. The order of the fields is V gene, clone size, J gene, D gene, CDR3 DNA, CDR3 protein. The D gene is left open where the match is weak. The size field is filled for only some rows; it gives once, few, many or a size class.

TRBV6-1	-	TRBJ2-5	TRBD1	TGTGCCAGCACGATCGGACAGGGAACGGAGACCCAGTACTTC	CASTIGQGTETQYF
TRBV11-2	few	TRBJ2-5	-	TGTGCCAGCACCTCACGCCGGCTTAGCGATGAGACCCAGTACTTC	CASTSRRLSDETQYF
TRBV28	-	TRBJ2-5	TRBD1	TGTGCCAGCAGACCCACAGGGGTAGAGACCCAGTACTTC	CASRPTGVETQYF
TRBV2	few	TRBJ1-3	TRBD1	TGTGCCAGCAGTAAGGACAGGGAGCACACCATATATTTT	CASSKDREHTIYF
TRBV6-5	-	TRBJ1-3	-	TGTGCCAGCAGACCCGGGACAAGCTCTGGAAACACCATATATTTT	CASRPGTSSGNTIYF
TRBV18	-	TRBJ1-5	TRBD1	TGTGCCAGCTCACCACCGCGGACAGGAGGAGGTTGGGGACCCCAGCATTTT	CASSPPRTGGGWGPQHF
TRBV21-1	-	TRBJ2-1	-	TGTGCCAGCAGCAAAGCCGGGACAGGTGGCGATGAGCAGTTCTTC	CASSKAGTGGDEQFF
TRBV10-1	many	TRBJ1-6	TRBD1	TGCGCCAGCAGTGGACAGGGGATATCACCCCTCCACTTT	CASSGQGISPLHF
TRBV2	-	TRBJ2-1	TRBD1	TGTGCCAGCAGGGTGGACAGGGATTACAATGAGCAGTTCTTC	CASRVDRDYNEQFF
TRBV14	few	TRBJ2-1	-	TGTGCCAGCAGCCCACGGACTGGTAGGGCCAATGAGCAGTTCTTC	CASSPRTGRANEQFF
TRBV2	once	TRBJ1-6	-	TGTGCCAGCAGTGAACTCTGGCCGGGATCTCCCTCAAACGATAATTCACCCCTCCACTTT	CASSELWPGSPSNDNSPLHF
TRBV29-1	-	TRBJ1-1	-	TGCAGCGTGGGCGACCCGAACACTGAAGCTTTCTTT	CSVGDPNTEAFF
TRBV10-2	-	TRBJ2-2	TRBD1	TGCGCCAGCAGAAAGACAGGGTTTAACACCGGGGAGCTGTTTTTT	CASRKTGFNTGELFF
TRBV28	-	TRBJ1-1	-	TGTGCCAGCAGTTACCGGACAGCCATGAACACTGAAGCTTTCTTT	CASSYRTAMNTEAFF
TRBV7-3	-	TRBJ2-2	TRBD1	TGTGCCAGCAGCTTGGGACAGCACACCGGGGAGCTGTTTTTT	CASSLGQHTGELFF
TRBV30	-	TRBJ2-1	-	TGTGCCTGGGTAAGGGCGGGGGCTTGGGAGCAGTTCTTC	CAWVRAGAWEQFF
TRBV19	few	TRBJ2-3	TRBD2	TGTGCCAGTAGTCCGAGGGAGGGGGATACGCAGTATTTT	CASSPREGDTQYF
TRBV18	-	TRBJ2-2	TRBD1	TGTGCCAGCTCACAGGACAGGGTCTCGAACACCGGGGAGCTGTTTTTT	CASSQDRVSNTGELFF
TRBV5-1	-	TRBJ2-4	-	TGCGCCAGCAGCTTAGGCGGAGCCAAAAACATTCAGTACTTC	CASSLGGAKNIQYF
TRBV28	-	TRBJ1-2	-	TGTGCCAGCAGTTTAGGCGTGGGCACGACCTATGGCTACACCTTC	CASSLGVGTTYGYTF
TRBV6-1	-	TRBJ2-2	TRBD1	TGTGCCAGCAGTGAAGCGAGTCAGGGGGTCGGGGAGCTGTTTTTT	CASSEASQGVGELFF
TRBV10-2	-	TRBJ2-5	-	TGCGCCAGCAGTGCCGGGACTGAGTCGCCCCAGTACTTC	CASSAGTESPQYF
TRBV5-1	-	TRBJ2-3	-	TGCGCCAGCAGCCCTAATGTTGTAGATACGCAGTATTTT	CASSPNVVDTQYF
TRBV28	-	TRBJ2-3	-	TGTGCCAGCAGTGTGGGACTGAGCACAGATACGCAGTATTTT	CASSVGLSTDTQYF
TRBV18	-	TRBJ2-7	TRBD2	TGTGCCAGCTCACCACCTAGCGGGGGCCGCTACGAGCAGTACTTC	CASSPPSGGRYEQYF
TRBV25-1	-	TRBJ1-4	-	TGTGCCAGCAGTGAATTTGGAACAGGGATCGTCGAAAAACTGTTTTTT	CASSEFGTGIVEKLFF
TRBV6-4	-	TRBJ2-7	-	TGTGCCAGCAGTGACGCGCGCGGGGAGCAGTACTTC	CASSDARGEQYF
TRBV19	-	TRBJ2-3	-	TGTGCCAGTAGACGAGAAACAGATACGCAGTATTTT	CASRRETDTQYF
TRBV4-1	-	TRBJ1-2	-	TGCGCCAGCAGCCAAGATCGCGGGAGTGGCTATGGCTACACCTTC	CASSQDRGSGYGYTF
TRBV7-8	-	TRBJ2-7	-	TGTGCCAGCAGCTTAGAGCCCGCCGACTACGAGCAGTACTTC	CASSLEPADYEQYF
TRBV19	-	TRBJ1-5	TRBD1	TGTGCCAGTTATGGGGGGGACAGGGGTTTTCTTTATCAGCCCCAGCATTTT	CASYGGDRGFLYQPQHF
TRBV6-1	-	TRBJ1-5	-	TGTGCCAGCACTGTCTCCCCAGGGGTGAATCAGCCCCAGCATTTT	CASTVSPGVNQPQHF